This is a list of T cell receptor beta chains from one sample in a study of a mutant IDH1 vaccine in newly diagnosed glioma. Measured with immunoSEQ multiplex PCR; TCRdb has only the in-frame clones, and not every one. The sample yields some 60,000 clones, around 86% seen once. Their cognate antigens are unknown. The sequencing used PBMCs, collected from a glioma patient whose treatment included an IDH1 peptide vaccine. The receptor set was obtained from a woman aged 50 to 60 with glioma. The CDR3 runs from the conserved cysteine through the conserved F or W. A D gene is named only where the DNA matches it firmly. Size tells how often a clone was seen (once, few, many) or the class of an expanded clone, and some rows leave it out.

- | TRBJ1-1 | TRBV5-1 | - | TGCGCCAGCAGCTTGGGGGGGACGGTTGAAGCTTTCTTT | CASSLGGTVEAFF
- | TRBJ2-7 | TRBV7-2 | - | TGTGCCAGCAGGCCTACGGGGAACTCCTACGAGCAGTACTTC | CASRPTGNSYEQYF
- | TRBJ1-2 | TRBV21-1 | - | TGTGCCAGCAGCAAAGAAAAGGGGGGCGGCTATGGCTACACCTTC | CASSKEKGGGYGYTF
once | TRBJ2-5 | TRBV5-1 | - | TGCGCCAGCAGCCCCCGAGGGGAGACCCAGTACTTC | CASSPRGETQYF
few | TRBJ1-1 | TRBV30 | TRBD1 | TGTGCCTGGAGTGCCCTGACAGGGGGCTTTACTGAAGCTTTCTTT | CAWSALTGGFTEAFF
- | TRBJ1-1 | TRBV28 | - | TGTGCCAGCAGTTTCGGGACGGTGAACACTGAAGCTTTCTTT | CASSFGTVNTEAFF
- | TRBJ1-2 | TRBV2 | - | TGTGCCAGCAGTGAAGGGGGGATCCATGGCTACACCTTC | CASSEGGIHGYTF
once | TRBJ1-5 | TRBV19 | - | TGTGCCAGTAGTGAACTTAAGGGGCCAGGGCAGCCCCAGCATTTT | CASSELKGPGQPQHF
- | TRBJ1-5 | TRBV10-2 | - | TGCGCCAGCAGCTCCGGGACGGGGGGCAATCAGCCCCAGCATTTT | CASSSGTGGNQPQHF
- | TRBJ2-1 | TRBV2 | - | TGTGCCAGCAGTGAACCGCTAGGGAATGAGCAGTTCTTC | CASSEPLGNEQFF
- | TRBJ1-1 | TRBV11-2 | - | TGTGCCAGCAGCTTAGGGGTTCTGGGCACTGAAGCTTTCTTT | CASSLGVLGTEAFF
- | TRBJ2-5 | TRBV25-1 | - | TGTGCCAGCAGTGAGGGAAAGCTGTGGGAGACCCAGTACTTC | CASSEGKLWETQYF
- | TRBJ1-1 | TRBV5-1 | TRBD1 | TGCGCCAGCAGCTCCGCGGGAGGGGGCATGAACACTGAAGCTTTCTTT | CASSSAGGGMNTEAFF
- | TRBJ2-6 | TRBV5-4 | TRBD1 | TGTGCCAGCAAAAAAGGACAGGGACTCACTGGGGCCAACGTCCTGACTTTC | CASKKGQGLTGANVLTF
- | TRBJ2-1 | TRBV28 | - | TGTGCCAGCAGTCCCAGCGGAGGGAATTCCTACAATGAGCAGTTCTTC | CASSPSGGNSYNEQFF
- | TRBJ1-5 | TRBV6-1 | TRBD1 | TGTGCCAGCAGTGAACGGAGGACAGGGAATCAGCCCCAGCATTTT | CASSERRTGNQPQHF
- | TRBJ1-5 | TRBV29-1 | - | TGCAGCGTTGGCGAGGGGATGGTGGGTGATCAGCCCCAGCATTTT | CSVGEGMVGDQPQHF
- | TRBJ1-1 | TRBV7-9 | - | TGTGCCAGCAGCTTAGTAGGTGGAGCTTTCTTT | CASSLVGGAFF
- | TRBJ1-2 | TRBV2 | - | TGTGCCAGCAGCATCATCGGGGCGAAAGGCTACACCTTC | CASSIIGAKGYTF
- | TRBJ1-5 | TRBV30 | - | TGTGCCTGGGCCGACAGGCACAATCAGCCCCAGCATTTT | CAWADRHNQPQHF
- | TRBJ1-1 | TRBV19 | TRBD1 | TGTGCCAGTACGGACAGGGCTGGCACTGAAGCTTTCTTT | CASTDRAGTEAFF
few | TRBJ1-6 | TRBV7-9 | - | TGTGCCAGCAGTAGTCTTGGGGGGCATTCACCCCTCCACTTT | CASSSLGGHSPLHF
- | TRBJ2-5 | TRBV6-5 | - | TGTGCCAGCAGCCCAGGGAAAGAGACCCAGTACTTC | CASSPGKETQYF
few | TRBJ2-7 | TRBV6-5 | - | TGTGCCAGCAGAGGCCACGAGCAGTACTTC | CASRGHEQYF
- | TRBJ1-2 | TRBV2 | TRBD1 | TGTGCCAGCAGTGCGGGCAGGGGGGAGTATGGCTACACCTTC | CASSAGRGEYGYTF
- | TRBJ1-1 | TRBV7-9 | - | TGTGCCAGCAGCCCCAGCGGGGTGAACACTGAAGCTTTCTTT | CASSPSGVNTEAFF
- | TRBJ1-4 | TRBV7-9 | - | TGTGCCAGCAGCTTAATAGGGGGTGATAATGAAAAACTGTTTTTT | CASSLIGGDNEKLFF
- | TRBJ2-1 | TRBV11-2 | TRBD1 | TGTGCCAGCAGCTCGATCCGGGACAGAGACAATGAGCAGTTCTTC | CASSSIRDRDNEQFF
- | TRBJ1-5 | TRBV30 | - | TGTGCCTGGAGTAGTCAGGGAATTATTCCATTTCGTAATCAGCCCCAGCATTTT | CAWSSQGIIPFRNQPQHF
- | TRBJ2-7 | TRBV9 | - | TGTGCCAGCAGCCCACCCGAGGGAGGACCCTACGAGCAGTACTTC | CASSPPEGGPYEQYF
- | TRBJ2-7 | TRBV9 | - | TGTGCCAGCAGCGTAGATGGGGGGCAGACCTACGAGCAGTACTTC | CASSVDGGQTYEQYF
- | TRBJ1-1 | TRBV7-2 | TRBD1 | TGTGCCAGCAGCGCGACAGGGTTGCACACTGAAGCTTTCTTT | CASSATGLHTEAFF
- | TRBJ2-5 | TRBV6-5 | TRBD1 | TGTGCCAGCAGGGGACAGGCGGAAGAGACCCAGTACTTC | CASRGQAEETQYF
- | TRBJ2-7 | TRBV18 | TRBD1 | TGTGCCAGCTCGGAGGGACAGGGAATATTCGAGCAGTACTTC | CASSEGQGIFEQYF
- | TRBJ2-7 | TRBV11-2 | - | TGTGCCAGCCGTGATTACGAGCAGTACTTC | CASRDYEQYF
- | TRBJ2-2 | TRBV27 | TRBD1 | TGTGCCAGCAGTCGGGACAGGGTCCTCCCCGGGGAGCTGTTTTTT | CASSRDRVLPGELFF
- | TRBJ2-5 | TRBV6-1 | TRBD2 | TGTGCCAGCAGGGGCGGGACTAGCTGGTGGGAGACCCAGTACTTC | CASRGGTSWWETQYF
- | TRBJ1-1 | TRBV14 | - | TGTGCCAGCAGCCAAGGGGGGAACACTGAAGCTTTCTTT | CASSQGGNTEAFF
few | TRBJ1-1 | TRBV7-9 | - | TGTGCCAGCAGCTGGGGGACTGGATCCGAAGCTTTCTTT | CASSWGTGSEAFF
- | TRBJ2-7 | TRBV19 | - | TGTGCCAGTAGTGACCGGTGGGAGACAGTAGGCCACGAGCAGTACTTC | CASSDRWETVGHEQYF
few | TRBJ1-5 | TRBV19 | - | TGTGCCAGTAGTCGAAGCAATCAGCCCCAGCATTTT | CASSRSNQPQHF
- | TRBJ1-1 | TRBV18 | - | TGTGCCAGCTCACTCCCCCCTTCGAACACTGAAGCTTTCTTT | CASSLPPSNTEAFF
- | TRBJ2-3 | TRBV13 | - | TGTGCCAGCAGCGTTCAGGGGGGCACTAGCACAGATACGCAGTATTTT | CASSVQGGTSTDTQYF
- | TRBJ1-3 | TRBV2 | - | TGTGCCAGCAGCCTCTCCCCGACAGGCTCTGGAAACACCATATATTTT | CASSLSPTGSGNTIYF
- | TRBJ2-1 | TRBV5-4 | - | TGTGCCAGCAGCCCCTCGGGACCCATTGACAATGAGCAGTTCTTC | CASSPSGPIDNEQFF
once | TRBJ1-4 | TRBV7-9 | - | TGTGCCAGCAGCCAGTCAGGGACAACTAATGAAAAACTGTTTTTT | CASSQSGTTNEKLFF
few | TRBJ1-2 | TRBV5-1 | - | TGCGCCAGCAGCCCCTTCCAAGGCGGCTACACCTTC | CASSPFQGGYTF
- | TRBJ1-1 | TRBV7-9 | TRBD1 | TGTGCCAGCAGCTCGTGGACAGGGGCGAACACTGAAGCTTTCTTT | CASSSWTGANTEAFF
few | TRBJ1-1 | TRBV25-1 | TRBD1 | TGTGCCAGCAGTAACAGGGGGATCCGGGAAGCTTTCTTT | CASSNRGIREAFF
- | TRBJ2-7 | TRBV11-2 | - | TGTGCCAGCAGCTTAGCAGGGGCCTACGAGCAGTACTTC | CASSLAGAYEQYF
- | TRBJ2-1 | TRBV18 | - | TGTGCCAGCTCGCCACAGGATTATGAGCAGTTCTTC | CASSPQDYEQFF